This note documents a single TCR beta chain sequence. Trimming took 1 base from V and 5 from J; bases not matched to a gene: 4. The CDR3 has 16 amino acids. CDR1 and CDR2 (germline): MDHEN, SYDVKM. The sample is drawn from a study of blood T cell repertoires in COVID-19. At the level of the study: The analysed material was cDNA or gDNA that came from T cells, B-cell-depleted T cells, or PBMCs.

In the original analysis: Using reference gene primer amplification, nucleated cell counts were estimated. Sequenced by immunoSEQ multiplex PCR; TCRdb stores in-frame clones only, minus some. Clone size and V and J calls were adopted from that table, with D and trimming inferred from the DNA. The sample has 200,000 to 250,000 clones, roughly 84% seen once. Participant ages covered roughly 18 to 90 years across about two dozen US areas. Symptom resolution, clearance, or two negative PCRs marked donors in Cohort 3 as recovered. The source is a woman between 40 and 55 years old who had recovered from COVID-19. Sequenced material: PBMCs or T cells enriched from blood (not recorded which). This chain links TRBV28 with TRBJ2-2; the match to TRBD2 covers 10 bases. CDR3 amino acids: CASSLSTGLATGELFF. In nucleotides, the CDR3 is TGTGCCAGCAGTTTATCCACGGGACTAGCGACCGGGGAGCTGTTTTTT.